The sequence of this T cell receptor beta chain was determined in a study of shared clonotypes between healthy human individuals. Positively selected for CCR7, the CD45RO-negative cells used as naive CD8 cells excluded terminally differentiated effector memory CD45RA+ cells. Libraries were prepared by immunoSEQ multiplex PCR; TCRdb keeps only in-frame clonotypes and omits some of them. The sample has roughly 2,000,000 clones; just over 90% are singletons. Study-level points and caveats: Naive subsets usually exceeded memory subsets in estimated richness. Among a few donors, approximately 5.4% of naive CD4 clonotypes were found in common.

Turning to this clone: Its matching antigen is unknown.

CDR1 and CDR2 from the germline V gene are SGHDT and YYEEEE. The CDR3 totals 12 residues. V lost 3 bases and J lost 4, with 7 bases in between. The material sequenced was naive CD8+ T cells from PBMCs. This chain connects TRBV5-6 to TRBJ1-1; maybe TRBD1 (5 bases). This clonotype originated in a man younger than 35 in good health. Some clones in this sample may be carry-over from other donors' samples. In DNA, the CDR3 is TGTGCCAGCAGCTGGGGCCGCACTGAAGCTTTCTTT. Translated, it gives CASSWGRTEAFF.